This T cell receptor beta chain comes out of a study of cytomegalovirus exposure and HLA in healthy donors. Study information: The 130 or so validation repertoires, a later analysis reported, used the same platform as the roughly 610 first-cohort repertoires. General study findings and limits: Cytomegalovirus status, reportedly, was diagnosed with high specificity and sensitivity by the classifier. The authors enumerated 180 or so TCR beta chains as linked to cytomegalovirus.

Generated by immunoSEQ multiplex PCR, the TCRdb table keeps only in-frame clones and is missing some. The sample lists some 250,000 clones, approximately 86% occurring once. An approximately 130-subject validation cohort, separate from the approximately 720-subject first cohort, supplied the donors. Trimming left V 4 bases short and J 2 bases short, with 21 bases between. Per the germline V gene, CDR1 is SGHKS and CDR2 is YYEKEE (reference sequence). The CDR3 contains 17 residues. This clone has only one observation. The antigen remains undetermined. The rearrangement links TRBV5-5 to TRBJ1-2; the D is unclear. Sequenced: PBMCs. The TCR comes from a woman in her thirties in good health and CMV-seropositive. CDR3 loop: CASSTTLSFGENYGYTF. The CDR3 DNA reads TGTGCCAGCAGCACTACACTTTCCTTCGGGGAGAACTATGGCTACACCTTC.